These 5 T cell receptor beta chains were sequenced from one sample in a study of blood T cells in healthy people across ages. A J-beta primer mix and a sample-barcoded 5' primer were used in a second PCR of about 7 to 12 cycles. MiXCR was run by TCRdb on the 5' RACE reads, yielding one entry per CDR3 protein. The table records around 870,000 distinct CDR3 sequences, 29% of them present only once. Sequencing was performed on blood. The origin of the receptors is a woman older than 75 in good health.

This clonotype has more than one count but fewer than ten. The V call is TRBV7-2, the J call TRBJ1-2; D gene unclear. Trimming cost V 5 bases and J 5 bases, with 18 bases left between them. CDR3 length: 15 residues. Germline V gives CDR1 SGHTA, CDR2 FQGNSA. The CDR3 nucleotides are TGTGCCAGCAGCCTCATATCTCTCCAAGGGTATGGCTACACCTTC. Its translation is CASSLISLQGYGYTF.

The chain is built from TRBV7-9 and TRBJ2-1; D is perhaps TRBD1 or TRBD2 (5 bases each). CDR3 length: 16 residues. V was clipped by 6 bases and J by 2 bases, with 17 bases between them. CDR1 is SEHNR, CDR2 FQNEAQ, per germline (reference sequence). The CDR3 nucleotides read TGTGCCAGCAGGTTAACCGGGACGGGGACCTACAATGAGCAGTTCTTC. Translated: CASRLTGTGTYNEQFF. The variable domain in full, completed from reference TRBV7-9 and TRBJ2-1, reads DTGVSQNPRHKITKRGQNVTFRCDPISEHNRLYWYRQTLGQGPEFLTYFQNEAQLEKSRLLSDRFSAERPKGSFSTLEIQRTEQGDSAMYLCASRLTGTGTYNEQFFGPGTRLTVL.

There are many counts of this clonotype. J is TRBJ1-6 and V is TRBV27; possible D gene TRBD1, 5 bases. Germline values: CDR1 MNHEY, CDR2 SMNVEV (reference sequence). The CDR3 is 16 residues long. V lost 7 bases, J lost 2 bases, and 15 bases lay in between. CDR3 protein: CASTPQGGAYNSPLHF. For the CDR3, the DNA is TGTGCCAGCACACCTCAGGGCGGGGCCTATAATTCACCCCTCCACTTT.

This clonotype was counted at least ten times. The chain uses TRBV29-1 and TRBJ1-6; D gene unclear. Germline V CDR1 and CDR2: SQVTM, ANQGSEA. The V end lost 5 bases, the J end lost 9 bases, and 17 bases lay between the germline ends. This CDR3 comprises 14 residues. This chain's CDR3 is CSVSMGQGSSPLHF. DNA of the CDR3: TGCAGCGTTTCCATGGGCCAAGGTAGTTCACCCCTCCACTTT. Based on the CDR3 plus reference TRBV29-1 and TRBJ1-6, the full variable domain is SAVISQKPSRDICQRGTSLTIQCQVDSQVTMMFWYRQQPGQSLTLIATANQGSEATYESGFVIDKFPISRPNLTFSTLTVSNMSPEDSSIYLCSVSMGQGSSPLHFGNGTRLTVT.

This clonotype was recorded once. Given a much more abundant clone one base away, this may be a read error. The J gene is TRBJ2-1, the V gene TRBV6-2 or TRBV6-3, with a weak D call TRBD1 (6 bases). The V and J ends lost 4 bases and 5 bases respectively, with 12 bases between them. Germline CDR1 is MNHEY and CDR2 is SVGEGT. The CDR3 loop spans 14 amino acids. CDR3 residues: CASSSYYRDNEQFF. The CDR3 nucleotides are TGTGCCAGCAGTTCCTACTACAGGGACAATGAGCAGTTCTTC.